These 15 T cell receptor beta chains came from one sample sequenced in a study of lymphopenia after photon versus proton radiotherapy. TCRdb's copy holds only in-frame clones and misses some; the assay was immunoSEQ multiplex PCR. This table has about 70,000 clones, about nine tenths appearing once. The source was peripheral blood, collected from a patient treated with proton-based radiotherapy. The receptors were sampled from a man at least 80 years old with esophageal cancer.

The chain is built from TRBV6-5 and TRBJ1-5, with D tentatively TRBD1 (5 bases). This CDR3 has 16 residues. From germline, CDR1 is MNHEY and CDR2 SVGAGI. The ends were cut back, 0 bases at V and 3 bases at J, with 12 bases in the middle. CDR3 region: CASSYSWGDDNQPQHF. CDR3 nucleotides: TGTGCCAGCAGTTACTCGTGGGGGGACGACAATCAGCCCCAGCATTTT.

The chain carries TRBV4-1 and TRBJ2-1, with a possible D match to TRBD1 (7 bases). Germline V CDR1 and CDR2: MGHRA, YSYEKL. V was trimmed by 4 bases and J by 7 bases, leaving 20 bases between them. There are 16 residues in the CDR3. Written as DNA, the CDR3 is TGCGCCAGCAGCCTCCAGGGGGTTAGCGGCAGGAATGAGCAGTTCTTC. It translates to CASSLQGVSGRNEQFF.

This chain connects TRBV7-2 to TRBJ2-7; no reliable D call. V was pared by 1 base and J by 4 bases, with 17 bases between. CDR1 and CDR2 (germline): SGHTA, FQGNSA. The CDR3 spans 16 residues. The CDR3 spells CASSLVGRVGKYEQYF. CDR3 sequence (DNA): TGTGCCAGCAGCTTAGTTGGCCGTGTGGGTAAATACGAGCAGTACTTC.

J is TRBJ1-1 and V is TRBV5-6; 7 positions match TRBD1. The germline gives CDR1 SGHDT, CDR2 YYEEEE. CDR3 size: 17 residues. V was clipped by 0 bases and J by 4 bases; unmatched bases: 12. The CDR3 protein is CASSLVSGRDSTTEAFF. In DNA form, the CDR3 reads TGTGCCAGCAGCTTGGTATCGGGGAGGGACAGTACCACTGAAGCTTTCTTT.

The rearrangement uses TRBV18 and TRBJ2-1, with a tentative D call TRBD2 (5 bases). This CDR3 comprises 13 residues. The V end lost 2 bases, the J end lost 9 bases, and 11 bases lay between the germline ends. Germline V gives CDR1 KGHSH, CDR2 LQKENI. CDR3 in DNA: TGTGCCAGCTCACCAAATAGCGTCTTTGAGCAGTTCTTC. Protein: CASSPNSVFEQFF.

The chain uses TRBV5-1 and TRBJ2-7; D is perhaps TRBD1 (5 bases). Looked up from germline, CDR1 is SGHRS and CDR2 is YFSETQ. The CDR3 consists of 14 residues. Trimming cost V 0 bases and J 12 bases, with 19 bases left between them. CDR3 residues: CASSLGVGSWGLYF. The CDR3 DNA is TGCGCCAGCAGCTTGGGTGTCGGCTCTTGGGGCCTGTACTTC.

This chain links TRBV2 with TRBJ2-5; D is perhaps TRBD1 (5 bases). The CDR3 runs 14 residues. Trimming took 6 bases from V and 0 from J, leaving 11 bases between them. Germline CDR1 SNHLY, CDR2 FYNNEI. This chain's CDR3 is CASRERQYQETQYF. The CDR3 DNA reads as TGTGCCAGCAGGGAAAGACAGTACCAAGAGACCCAGTACTTC.

This sequence joins TRBV12-5 and TRBJ1-5; 7 nucleotides agree with TRBD1. The CDR3 is made up of 15 amino acids. J was trimmed by 5 bases and V by 5 bases; bases with no gene match: 9. Looked up from germline, CDR1 is LGHNT and CDR2 is FRNRAP. CDR3 residues: CASGPPGQWDQPQHF. CDR3 bases: TGTGCTAGTGGTCCTCCGGGACAGTGGGATCAGCCCCAGCATTTT.

V and J are TRBV30 and TRBJ2-3; a possible D gene is TRBD1 (5 bases). CDR1 is GTSNPN and CDR2 is SVGIG in the germline V gene (reference sequence). The CDR3 loop spans 15 amino acids. Trimming shortened V by 5 bases and J by 6 bases, and 21 bases separated the two germline ends. The CDR3 region has the DNA TGTGCCTGGGTTCCAGGCTCTAGGCAGGGTGATACGCAGTATTTT. Translating it yields CAWVPGSRQGDTQYF.

This chain links TRBV18 with TRBJ2-7; 10 positions agree with TRBD1. The CDR3 extends over 17 amino acids. Trimming at V came to 1 base and at J to 2 bases, leaving 8 bases not matched to a gene. Germline V gene lookup returns CDR1 KGHSH and CDR2 LQKENI. Written as DNA, the CDR3 is TGTGCCAGCTCACCACGGGACAGGGGCTCCCTTCCCTACGAGCAGTACTTC. Its translation is CASSPRDRGSLPYEQYF.

The rearrangement uses TRBV6-6 and TRBJ1-2; D not certain. CDR3 length equals 11 residues. Germline-derived CDR1 and CDR2 are MNHNY and SVGAGI (reference sequence). The V gene lost 7 bases and the J gene lost 5 bases, with 8 bases spanning the gap. CDR3 DNA sequence: TGTGCCAGCACAAACTTTTATGGCTACACCTTC. Translation gives CASTNFYGYTF.

The J gene is TRBJ2-7, the V gene TRBV6-8, with D perhaps matching TRBD1 (6 bases). Germline V gives CDR1 MNHGY, CDR2 SAAAGT. This CDR3 region has 15 residues. Trimming left V 0 bases short and J 0 bases short, with 9 bases between. CDR3 sequence: CASSYSEDSSYEQYF. For the CDR3, the DNA is TGTGCCAGCAGTTACTCGGAGGACAGCTCCTACGAGCAGTACTTC.

This chain connects TRBV6-5 to TRBJ2-2, with D uncertain. Germline V gene sequence: CDR1 MNHEY, CDR2 SVGAGI. V dropped 5 bases and J dropped 7 bases, with 11 bases sitting between them. The CDR3 extends over 13 amino acids. CDR3 region: CASSPLGNGELFF. The CDR3, as DNA: TGTGCCAGCAGTCCCCTGGGGAACGGGGAGCTGTTTTTT.

The chain is built from TRBV7-6 and TRBJ2-5; 8 bases match TRBD2. Germline CDR1 is SGHVS and CDR2 is FNYEAQ. V was clipped by 2 bases and J by 3 bases; unmatched bases: 5. The CDR3 contains 15 residues. The CDR3 nucleotides read TGTGCCAGCAGCTTATTCGCGGGGGGCAAAGAGACCCAGTACTTC. Translation: CASSLFAGGKETQYF.

The genes are TRBV7-2 and TRBJ1-5; possible D gene TRBD1, 5 bases. Germline V gene data show CDR1 as SGHTA and CDR2 as FQGNSA. This CDR3 is built from 15 residues. V was trimmed by 4 bases and J by 5 bases, leaving 15 bases between them. CDR3 residues: CASSSRAGIDQPQHF. The CDR3 DNA sequence: TGTGCCAGCAGCTCGAGGGCAGGGATTGATCAGCCCCAGCATTTT.